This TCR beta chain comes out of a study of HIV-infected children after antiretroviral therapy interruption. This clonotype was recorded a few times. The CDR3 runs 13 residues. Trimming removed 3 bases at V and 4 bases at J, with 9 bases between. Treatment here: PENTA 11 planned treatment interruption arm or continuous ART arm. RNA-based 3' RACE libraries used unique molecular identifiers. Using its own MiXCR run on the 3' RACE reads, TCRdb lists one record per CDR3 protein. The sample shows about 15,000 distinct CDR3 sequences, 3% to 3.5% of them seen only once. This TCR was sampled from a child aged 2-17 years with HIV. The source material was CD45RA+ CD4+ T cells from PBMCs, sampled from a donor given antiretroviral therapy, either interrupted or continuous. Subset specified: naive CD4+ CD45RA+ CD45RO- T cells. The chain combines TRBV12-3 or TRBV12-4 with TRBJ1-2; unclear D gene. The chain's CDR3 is CASSFGSLYGYTF. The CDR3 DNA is TGTGCCAGCAGTTTCGGCAGCCTCTATGGCTACACCTTC.